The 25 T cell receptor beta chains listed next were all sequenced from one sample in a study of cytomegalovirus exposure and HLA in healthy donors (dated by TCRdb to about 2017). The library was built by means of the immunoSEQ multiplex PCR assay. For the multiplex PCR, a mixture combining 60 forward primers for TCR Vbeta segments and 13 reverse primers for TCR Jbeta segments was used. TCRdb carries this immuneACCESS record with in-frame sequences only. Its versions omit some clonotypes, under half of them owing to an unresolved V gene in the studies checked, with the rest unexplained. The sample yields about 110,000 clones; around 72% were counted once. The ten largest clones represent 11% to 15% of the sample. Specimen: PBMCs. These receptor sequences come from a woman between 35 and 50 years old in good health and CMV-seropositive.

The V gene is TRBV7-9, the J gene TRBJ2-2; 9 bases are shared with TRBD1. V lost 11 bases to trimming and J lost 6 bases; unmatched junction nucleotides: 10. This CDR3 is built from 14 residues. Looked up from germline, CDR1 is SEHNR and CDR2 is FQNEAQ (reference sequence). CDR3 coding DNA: TGTGCCGGAACGGGACAGGGAGTAGCCGGGGAGCTGTTTTTT. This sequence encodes CAGTGQGVAGELFF. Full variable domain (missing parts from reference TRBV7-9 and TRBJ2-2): DTGVSQNPRHKITKRGQNVTFRCDPISEHNRLYWYRQTLGQGPEFLTYFQNEAQLEKSRLLSDRFSAERPKGSFSTLEIQRTEQGDSAMYLCAGTGQGVAGELFFGEGSRLTVL.

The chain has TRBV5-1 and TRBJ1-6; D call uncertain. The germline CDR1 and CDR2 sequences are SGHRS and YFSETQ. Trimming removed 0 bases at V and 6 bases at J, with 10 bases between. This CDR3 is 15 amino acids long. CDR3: CASSLEPGGNSPLHF. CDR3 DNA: TGCGCCAGCAGCTTGGAGCCGGGTGGTAATTCACCCCTCCACTTT.

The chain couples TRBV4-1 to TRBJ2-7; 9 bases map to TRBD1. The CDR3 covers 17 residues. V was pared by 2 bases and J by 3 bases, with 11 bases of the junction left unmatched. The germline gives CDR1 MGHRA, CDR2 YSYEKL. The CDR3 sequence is CASSQPHGTGNNYEQYF. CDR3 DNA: TGCGCCAGCAGCCAACCCCATGGGACAGGGAATAACTACGAGCAGTACTTC.

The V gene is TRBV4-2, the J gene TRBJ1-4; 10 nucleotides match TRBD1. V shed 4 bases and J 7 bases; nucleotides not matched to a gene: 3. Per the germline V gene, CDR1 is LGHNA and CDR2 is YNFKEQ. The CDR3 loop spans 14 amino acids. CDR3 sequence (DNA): TGTGCCAGCAGCCCGGGACAGGGGAGTGAAAAACTGTTTTTT. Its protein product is CASSPGQGSEKLFF.

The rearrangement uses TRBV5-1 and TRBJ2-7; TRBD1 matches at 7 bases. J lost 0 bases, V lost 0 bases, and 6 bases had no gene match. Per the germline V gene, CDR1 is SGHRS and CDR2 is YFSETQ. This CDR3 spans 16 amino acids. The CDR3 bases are TGCGCCAGCAGCTTGGAAGGGACAGCTAGCTCCTACGAGCAGTACTTC. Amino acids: CASSLEGTASSYEQYF.

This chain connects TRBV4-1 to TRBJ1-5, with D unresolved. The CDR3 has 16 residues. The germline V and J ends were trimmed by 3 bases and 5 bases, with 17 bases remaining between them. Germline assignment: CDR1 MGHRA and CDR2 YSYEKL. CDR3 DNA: TGCGCCAGCAGCCACAGGATACTTAGGAACGATCAGCCCCAGCATTTT. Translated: CASSHRILRNDQPQHF.

Here the CDR3 DNA reads TGTGCTAGTGGACGCCCGGGGGATGGGGAGGGCTACACCTTC. It yields the protein CASGRPGDGEGYTF. This chain links TRBV12-5 with TRBJ1-2; D may be TRBD1 (5 bases). The CDR3 consists of 14 residues. Germline lookup yields CDR1 LGHNT and CDR2 FRNRAP. V shed 6 bases and J shed 8 bases, with 19 bases lying between them.

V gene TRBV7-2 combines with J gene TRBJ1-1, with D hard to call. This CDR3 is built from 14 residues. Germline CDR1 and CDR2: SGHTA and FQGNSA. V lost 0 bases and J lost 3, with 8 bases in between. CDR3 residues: CASSLAWRDTEAFF. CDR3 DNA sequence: TGTGCCAGCAGCTTAGCGTGGAGGGACACTGAAGCTTTCTTT.

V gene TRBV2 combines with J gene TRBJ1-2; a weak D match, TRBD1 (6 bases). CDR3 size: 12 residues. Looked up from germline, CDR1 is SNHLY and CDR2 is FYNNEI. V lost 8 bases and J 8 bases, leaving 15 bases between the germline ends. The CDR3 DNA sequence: TGTGCCAGCTCCCCGACAGGCGACGGCTACACCTTC. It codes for CASSPTGDGYTF.

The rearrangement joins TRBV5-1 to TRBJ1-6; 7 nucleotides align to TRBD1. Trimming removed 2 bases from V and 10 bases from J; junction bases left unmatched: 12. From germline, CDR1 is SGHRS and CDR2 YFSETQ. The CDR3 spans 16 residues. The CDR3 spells CASSLRRQGEGSPLHF. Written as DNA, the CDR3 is TGCGCCAGCAGCTTAAGGCGACAGGGCGAAGGGTCACCCCTCCACTTT.

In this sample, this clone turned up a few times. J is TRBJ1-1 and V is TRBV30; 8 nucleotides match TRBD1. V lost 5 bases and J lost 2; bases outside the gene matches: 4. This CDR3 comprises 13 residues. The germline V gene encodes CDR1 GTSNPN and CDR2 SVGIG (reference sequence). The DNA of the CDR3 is TGTGCCTGGTGCCAGGGGGCTAACACTGAAGCTTTCTTT. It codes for CAWCQGANTEAFF.

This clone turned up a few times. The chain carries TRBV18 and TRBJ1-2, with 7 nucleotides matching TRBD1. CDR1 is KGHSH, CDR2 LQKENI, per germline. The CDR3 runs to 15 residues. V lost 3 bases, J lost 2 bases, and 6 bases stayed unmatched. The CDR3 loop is CASSPGDSGNYGYTF. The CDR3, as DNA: TGTGCCAGCTCACCGGGGGACAGCGGGAACTATGGCTACACCTTC.

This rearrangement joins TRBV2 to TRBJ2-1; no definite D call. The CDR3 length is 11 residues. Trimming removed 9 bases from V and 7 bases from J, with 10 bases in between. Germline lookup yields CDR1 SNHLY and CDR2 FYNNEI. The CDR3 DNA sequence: TGTGCCAGGAACTATGGGAATGAGCAGTTCTTC. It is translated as CARNYGNEQFF.

CDR3 coding DNA: TGTGCCAGCAGTCCGACTAGCGGGACCTACGAGCAGTACTTC. Translating it yields CASSPTSGTYEQYF. This chain links TRBV7-9 with TRBJ2-7; TRBD2 aligns across 11 bases. Looked up from germline, CDR1 is SEHNR and CDR2 is FQNEAQ (reference sequence). The CDR3 loop spans 14 amino acids. Trimming removed 6 bases from V and 2 bases from J; junction bases left unmatched: 3.

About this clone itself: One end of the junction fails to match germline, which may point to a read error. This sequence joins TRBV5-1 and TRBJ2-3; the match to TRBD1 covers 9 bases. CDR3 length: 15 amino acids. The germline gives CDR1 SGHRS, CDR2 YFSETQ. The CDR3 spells CASKVTGGPTNTQYF. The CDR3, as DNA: TGCGCCTCTAAGGTCACAGGGGGCCCCACAAATACGCAGTATTTT.

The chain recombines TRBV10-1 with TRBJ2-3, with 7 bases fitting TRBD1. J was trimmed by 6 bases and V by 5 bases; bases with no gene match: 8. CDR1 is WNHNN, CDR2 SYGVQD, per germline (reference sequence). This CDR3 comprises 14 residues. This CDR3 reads CASSPRQGWDTQYF. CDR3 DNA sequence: TGCGCCAGCAGTCCGAGACAGGGTTGGGATACGCAGTATTTT.

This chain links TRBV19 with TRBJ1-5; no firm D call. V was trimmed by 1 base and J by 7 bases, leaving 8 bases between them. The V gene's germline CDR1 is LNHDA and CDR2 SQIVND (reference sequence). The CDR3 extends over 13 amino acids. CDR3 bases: TGTGCCAGTAGTATAGGAAGAACACAGCCCCAGCATTTT. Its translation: CASSIGRTQPQHF.

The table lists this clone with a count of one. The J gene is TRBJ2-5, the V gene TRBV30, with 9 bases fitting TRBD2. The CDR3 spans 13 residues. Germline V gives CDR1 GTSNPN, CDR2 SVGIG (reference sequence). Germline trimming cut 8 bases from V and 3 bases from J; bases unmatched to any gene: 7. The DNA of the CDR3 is TGTGCCAGAAGCGGGGGGTCCGAAGAGACCCAGTACTTC. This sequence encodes CARSGGSEETQYF.

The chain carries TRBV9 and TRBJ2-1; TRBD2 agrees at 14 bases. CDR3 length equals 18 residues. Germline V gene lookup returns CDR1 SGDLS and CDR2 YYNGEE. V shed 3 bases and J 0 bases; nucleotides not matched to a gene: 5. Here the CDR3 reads CASSATSGGDSSYNEQFF. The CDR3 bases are TGTGCCAGCAGCGCGACTAGCGGGGGGGACAGCTCCTACAATGAGCAGTTCTTC.

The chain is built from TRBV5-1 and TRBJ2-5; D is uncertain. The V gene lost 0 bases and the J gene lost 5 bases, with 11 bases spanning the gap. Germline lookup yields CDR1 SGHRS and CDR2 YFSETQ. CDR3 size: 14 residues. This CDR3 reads CASSLGRLSETQYF. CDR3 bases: TGCGCCAGCAGCTTGGGTAGACTCTCGGAGACCCAGTACTTC.

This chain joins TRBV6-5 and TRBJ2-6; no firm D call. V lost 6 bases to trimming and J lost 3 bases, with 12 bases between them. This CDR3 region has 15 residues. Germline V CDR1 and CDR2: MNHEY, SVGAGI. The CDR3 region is CASSLRVSGANVLTF. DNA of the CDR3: TGTGCCAGCAGCCTCCGGGTTAGTGGGGCCAACGTCCTGACTTTC.

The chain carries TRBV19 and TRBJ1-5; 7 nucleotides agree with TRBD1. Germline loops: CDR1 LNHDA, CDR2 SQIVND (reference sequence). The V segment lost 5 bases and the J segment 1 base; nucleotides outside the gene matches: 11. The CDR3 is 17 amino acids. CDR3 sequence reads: CASSYIQGKASNQPQHF. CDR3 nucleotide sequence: TGTGCCAGTAGTTACATACAGGGGAAGGCAAGCAATCAGCCCCAGCATTTT.

CDR3 sequence reads: CASSLKTLALGNNEQFF. The CDR3 nucleotides read TGTGCCAGCAGCCTGAAAACACTAGCATTGGGGAACAATGAGCAGTTCTTC. The chain employs TRBV7-9 and TRBJ2-1; D may be TRBD2 (6 bases). V shed 5 bases and J shed 5 bases, with 22 bases lying between them. CDR1 and CDR2 from the germline V gene are SEHNR and FQNEAQ (reference sequence). This CDR3 is 17 amino acids long.

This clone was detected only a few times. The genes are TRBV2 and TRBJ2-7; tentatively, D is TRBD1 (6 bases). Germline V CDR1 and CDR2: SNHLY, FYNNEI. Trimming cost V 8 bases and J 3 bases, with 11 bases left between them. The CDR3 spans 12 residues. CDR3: CASGTLFYEQYF. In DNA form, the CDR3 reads TGTGCCAGCGGGACATTGTTCTACGAGCAGTACTTC.

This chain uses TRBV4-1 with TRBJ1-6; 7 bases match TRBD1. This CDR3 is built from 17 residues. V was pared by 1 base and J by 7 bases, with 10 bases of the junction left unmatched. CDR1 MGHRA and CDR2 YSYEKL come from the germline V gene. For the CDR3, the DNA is TGCGCCAGCAGCCAAGTTAGACTGACAGGGCAGAATTCACCCCTCCACTTT. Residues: CASSQVRLTGQNSPLHF.